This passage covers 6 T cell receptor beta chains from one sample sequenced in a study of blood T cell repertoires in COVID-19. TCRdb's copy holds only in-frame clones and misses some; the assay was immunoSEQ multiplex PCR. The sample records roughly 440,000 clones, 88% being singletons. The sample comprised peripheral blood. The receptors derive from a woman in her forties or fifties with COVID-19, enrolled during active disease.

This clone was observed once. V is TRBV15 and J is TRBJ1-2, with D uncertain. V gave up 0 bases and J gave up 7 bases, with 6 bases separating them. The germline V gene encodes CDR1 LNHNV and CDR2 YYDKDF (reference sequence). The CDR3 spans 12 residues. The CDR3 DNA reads TGTGCCACCAGCAGAGATAGGAGTGGCTACACCTTC. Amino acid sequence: CATSRDRSGYTF.

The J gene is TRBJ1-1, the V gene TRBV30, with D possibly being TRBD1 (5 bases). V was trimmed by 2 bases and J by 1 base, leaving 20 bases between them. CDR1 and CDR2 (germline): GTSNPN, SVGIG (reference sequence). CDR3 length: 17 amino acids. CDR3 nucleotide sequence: TGTGCCTGGAGTTCCCCCTGGCGGGGCGCGGGGAACACTGAAGCTTTCTTT. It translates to CAWSSPWRGAGNTEAFF.

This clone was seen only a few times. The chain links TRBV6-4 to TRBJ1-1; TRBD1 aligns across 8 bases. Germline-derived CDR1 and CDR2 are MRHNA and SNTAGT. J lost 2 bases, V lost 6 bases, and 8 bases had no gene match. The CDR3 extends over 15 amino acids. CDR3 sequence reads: CASRPGTGPNTEAFF. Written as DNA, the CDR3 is TGTGCCAGCAGACCCGGGACAGGCCCCAACACTGAAGCTTTCTTT.

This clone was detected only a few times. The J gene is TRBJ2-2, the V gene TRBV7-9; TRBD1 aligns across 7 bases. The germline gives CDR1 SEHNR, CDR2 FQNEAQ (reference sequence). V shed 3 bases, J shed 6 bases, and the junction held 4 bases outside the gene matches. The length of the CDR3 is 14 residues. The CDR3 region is CASSFSGTAGELFF. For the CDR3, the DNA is TGTGCCAGCAGCTTCTCCGGGACAGCCGGGGAGCTGTTTTTT. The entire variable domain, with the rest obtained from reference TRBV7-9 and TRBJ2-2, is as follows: DTGVSQNPRHKITKRGQNVTFRCDPISEHNRLYWYRQTLGQGPEFLTYFQNEAQLEKSRLLSDRFSAERPKGSFSTLEIQRTEQGDSAMYLCASSFSGTAGELFFGEGSRLTVL.

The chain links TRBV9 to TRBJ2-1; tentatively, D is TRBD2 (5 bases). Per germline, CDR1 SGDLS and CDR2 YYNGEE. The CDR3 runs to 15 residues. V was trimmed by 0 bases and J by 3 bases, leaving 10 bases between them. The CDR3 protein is CASSVVGGYYNEQFF. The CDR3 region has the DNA TGTGCCAGCAGCGTAGTTGGCGGGTACTACAATGAGCAGTTCTTC.

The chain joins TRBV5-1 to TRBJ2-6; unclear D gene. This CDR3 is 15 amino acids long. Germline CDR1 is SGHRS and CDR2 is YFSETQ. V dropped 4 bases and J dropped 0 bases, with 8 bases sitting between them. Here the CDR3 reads CASSTQFSGANVLTF. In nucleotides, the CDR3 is TGCGCCAGCAGCACGCAGTTCTCTGGGGCCAACGTCCTGACTTTC.